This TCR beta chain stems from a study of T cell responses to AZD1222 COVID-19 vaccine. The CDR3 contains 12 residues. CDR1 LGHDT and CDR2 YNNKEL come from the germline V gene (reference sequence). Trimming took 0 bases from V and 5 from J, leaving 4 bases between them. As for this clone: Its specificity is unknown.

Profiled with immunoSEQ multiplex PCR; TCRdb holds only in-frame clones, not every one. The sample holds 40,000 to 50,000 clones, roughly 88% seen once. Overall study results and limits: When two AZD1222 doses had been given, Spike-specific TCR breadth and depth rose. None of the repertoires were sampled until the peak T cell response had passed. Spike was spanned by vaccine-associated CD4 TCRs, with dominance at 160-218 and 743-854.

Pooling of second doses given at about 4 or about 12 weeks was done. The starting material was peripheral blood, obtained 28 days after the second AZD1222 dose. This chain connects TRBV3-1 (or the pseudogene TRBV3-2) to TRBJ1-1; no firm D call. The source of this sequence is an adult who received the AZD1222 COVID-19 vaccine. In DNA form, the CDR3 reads TGTGCCAGCAGCCAAGATTGGACTGAAGCTTTCTTT. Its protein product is CASSQDWTEAFF.